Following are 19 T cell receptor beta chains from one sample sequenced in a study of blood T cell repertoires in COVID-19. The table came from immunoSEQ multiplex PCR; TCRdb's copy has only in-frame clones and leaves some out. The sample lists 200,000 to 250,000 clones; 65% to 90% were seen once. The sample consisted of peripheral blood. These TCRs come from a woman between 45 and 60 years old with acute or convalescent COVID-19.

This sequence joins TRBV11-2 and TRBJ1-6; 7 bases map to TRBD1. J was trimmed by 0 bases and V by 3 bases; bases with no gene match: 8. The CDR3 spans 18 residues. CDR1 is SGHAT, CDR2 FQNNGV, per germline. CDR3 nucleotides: TGTGCCAGCAGCTTGAAATGGACAGGCAACTCCTATAATTCACCCCTCCACTTT. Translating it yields CASSLKWTGNSYNSPLHF. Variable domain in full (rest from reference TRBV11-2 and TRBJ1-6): EAGVAQSPRYKIIEKRQSVAFWCNPISGHATLYWYQQILGQGPKLLIQFQNNGVVDDSQLPKDRFSAERLKGVDSTLKIQPAKLEDSAVYLCASSLKWTGNSYNSPLHFGNGTRLTVT.

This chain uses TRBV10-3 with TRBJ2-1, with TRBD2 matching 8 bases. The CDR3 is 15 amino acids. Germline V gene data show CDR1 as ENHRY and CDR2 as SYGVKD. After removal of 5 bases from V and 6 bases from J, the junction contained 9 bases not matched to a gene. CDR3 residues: CAISPGTRSSNEQFF. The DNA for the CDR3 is TGTGCCATCAGTCCCGGGACTAGATCGAGCAATGAGCAGTTCTTC.

CDR3 sequence reads: CASSQTNSPLHF. In nucleotides, the CDR3 is TGTGCCAGCAGCCAAACAAATTCACCCCTCCACTTT. V usage is TRBV3-1 (or the pseudogene TRBV3-2) and J usage is TRBJ1-6, with D hard to call. The CDR3 runs to 12 residues. The V end lost 2 bases, the J end lost 7 bases, and 3 bases lay between the germline ends. The germline V gene has CDR1 LGHDT and CDR2 YNNKEL (reference sequence).

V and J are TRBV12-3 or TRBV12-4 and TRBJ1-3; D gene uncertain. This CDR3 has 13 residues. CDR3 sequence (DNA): TGTGCAAGTGAGGTTCGGCCGGGAAACACCATATATTTT. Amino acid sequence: CASEVRPGNTIYF.

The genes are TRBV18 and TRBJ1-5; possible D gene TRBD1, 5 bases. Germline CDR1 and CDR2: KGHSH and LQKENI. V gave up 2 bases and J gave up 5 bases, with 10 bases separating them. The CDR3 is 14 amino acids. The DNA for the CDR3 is TGTGCCAGCTCACCAACCGGACAAGATCAGCCCCAGCATTTT. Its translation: CASSPTGQDQPQHF.

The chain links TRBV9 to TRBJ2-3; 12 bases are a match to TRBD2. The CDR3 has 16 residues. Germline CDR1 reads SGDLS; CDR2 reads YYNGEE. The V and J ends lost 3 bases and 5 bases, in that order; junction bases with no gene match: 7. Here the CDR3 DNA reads TGTGCCAGCAGCGCTTCTAGCGGGGGGGCCGAAGATACGCAGTATTTT. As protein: CASSASSGGAEDTQYF. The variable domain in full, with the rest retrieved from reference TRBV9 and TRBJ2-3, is DSGVTQTPKHLITATGQRVTLRCSPRSGDLSVYWYQQSLDQGLQFLIQYYNGEERAKGNILERFSAQQFPDLHSELNLSSLELGDSALYFCASSASSGGAEDTQYFGPGTRLTVL.

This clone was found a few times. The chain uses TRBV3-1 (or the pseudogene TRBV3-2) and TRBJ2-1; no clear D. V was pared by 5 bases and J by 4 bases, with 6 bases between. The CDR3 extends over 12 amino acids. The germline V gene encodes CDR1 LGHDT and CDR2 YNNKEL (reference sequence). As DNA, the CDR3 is TGTGCCAGCAGCTCCGCGTACAATGAGCAGTTCTTC. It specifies CASSSAYNEQFF.

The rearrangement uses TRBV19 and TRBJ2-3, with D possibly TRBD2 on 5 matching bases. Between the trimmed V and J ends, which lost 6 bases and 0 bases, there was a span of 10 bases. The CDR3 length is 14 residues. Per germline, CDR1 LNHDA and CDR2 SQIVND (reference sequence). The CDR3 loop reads CASRAVSSTDTQYF. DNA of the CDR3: TGTGCCAGTAGAGCGGTCTCTAGCACAGATACGCAGTATTTT.

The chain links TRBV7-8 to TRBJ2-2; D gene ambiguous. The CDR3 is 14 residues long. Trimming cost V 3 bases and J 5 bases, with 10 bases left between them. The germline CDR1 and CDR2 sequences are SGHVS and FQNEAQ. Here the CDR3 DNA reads TGTGCCAGCAGCTTCCGGTCCCGGACCGGGGAGCTGTTTTTT. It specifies CASSFRSRTGELFF.

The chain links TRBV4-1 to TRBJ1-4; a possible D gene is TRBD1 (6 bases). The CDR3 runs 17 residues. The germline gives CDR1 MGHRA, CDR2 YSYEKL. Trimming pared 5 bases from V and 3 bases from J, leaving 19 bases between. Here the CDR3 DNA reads TGCGCCAGCAGCGCCCCCTCCGGGGGGCCGTCTAATGAAAAACTGTTTTTT. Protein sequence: CASSAPSGGPSNEKLFF.

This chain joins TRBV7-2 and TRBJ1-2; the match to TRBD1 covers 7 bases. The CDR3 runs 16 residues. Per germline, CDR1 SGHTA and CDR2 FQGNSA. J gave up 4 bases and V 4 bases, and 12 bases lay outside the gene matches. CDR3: CASSSINRGAPYGYTF. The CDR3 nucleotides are TGTGCCAGCAGCTCGATTAACAGGGGCGCGCCCTATGGCTACACCTTC.

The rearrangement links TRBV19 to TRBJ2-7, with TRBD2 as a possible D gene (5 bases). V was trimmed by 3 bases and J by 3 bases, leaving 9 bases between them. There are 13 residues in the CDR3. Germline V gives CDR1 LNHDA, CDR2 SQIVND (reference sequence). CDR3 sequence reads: CASSMDWGYEQYF. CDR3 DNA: TGTGCCAGTAGTATGGACTGGGGCTACGAGCAGTACTTC.

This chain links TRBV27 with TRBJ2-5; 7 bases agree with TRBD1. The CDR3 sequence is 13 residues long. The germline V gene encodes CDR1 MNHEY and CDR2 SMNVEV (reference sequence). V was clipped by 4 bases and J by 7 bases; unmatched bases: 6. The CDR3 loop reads CASSSTGVGTQYF. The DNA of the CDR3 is TGTGCCAGCAGTTCTACAGGGGTGGGGACCCAGTACTTC.

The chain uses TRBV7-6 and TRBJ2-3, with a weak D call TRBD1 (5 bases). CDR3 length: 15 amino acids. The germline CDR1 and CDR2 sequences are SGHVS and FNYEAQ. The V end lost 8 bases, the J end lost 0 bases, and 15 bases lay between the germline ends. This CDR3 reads CASRGTGSSTDTQYF. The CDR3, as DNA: TGTGCCAGCCGCGGCACAGGTTCTAGCACAGATACGCAGTATTTT.

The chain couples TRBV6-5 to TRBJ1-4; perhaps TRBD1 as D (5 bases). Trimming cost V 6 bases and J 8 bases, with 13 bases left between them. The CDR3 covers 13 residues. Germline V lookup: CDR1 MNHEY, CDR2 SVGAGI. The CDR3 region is CASRPQGREKLFF. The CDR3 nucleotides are TGTGCCAGCAGGCCCCAGGGCCGGGAAAAACTGTTTTTT.

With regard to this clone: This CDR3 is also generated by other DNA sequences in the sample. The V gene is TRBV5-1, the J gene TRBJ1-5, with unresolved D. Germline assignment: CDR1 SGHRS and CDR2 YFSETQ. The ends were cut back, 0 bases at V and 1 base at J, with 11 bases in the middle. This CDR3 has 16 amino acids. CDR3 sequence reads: CASSLAPGVSNQPQHF. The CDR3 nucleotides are TGCGCCAGCAGCTTGGCTCCCGGGGTCAGCAATCAGCCCCAGCATTTT.

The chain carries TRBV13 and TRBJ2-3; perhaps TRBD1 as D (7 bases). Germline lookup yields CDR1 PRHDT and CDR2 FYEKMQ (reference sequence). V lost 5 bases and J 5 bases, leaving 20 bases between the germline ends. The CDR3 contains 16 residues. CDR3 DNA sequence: TGTGCCAGCAGCCTAACCCGCGGGACAGTTATAGATACGCAGTATTTT. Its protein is CASSLTRGTVIDTQYF.

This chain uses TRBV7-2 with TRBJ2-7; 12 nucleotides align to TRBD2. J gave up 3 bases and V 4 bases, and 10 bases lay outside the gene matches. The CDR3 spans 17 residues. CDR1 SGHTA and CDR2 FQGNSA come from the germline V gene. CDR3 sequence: CASSYLAGGPLSYEQYF. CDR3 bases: TGTGCCAGCAGCTATCTAGCGGGAGGGCCATTAAGCTACGAGCAGTACTTC.

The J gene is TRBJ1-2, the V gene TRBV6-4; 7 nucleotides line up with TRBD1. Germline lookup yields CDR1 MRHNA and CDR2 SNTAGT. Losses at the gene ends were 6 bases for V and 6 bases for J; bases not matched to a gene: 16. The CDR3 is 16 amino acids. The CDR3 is CASRPAPGQSPHGYTF. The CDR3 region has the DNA TGTGCCAGCAGACCTGCTCCGGGACAGAGTCCCCATGGCTACACCTTC.